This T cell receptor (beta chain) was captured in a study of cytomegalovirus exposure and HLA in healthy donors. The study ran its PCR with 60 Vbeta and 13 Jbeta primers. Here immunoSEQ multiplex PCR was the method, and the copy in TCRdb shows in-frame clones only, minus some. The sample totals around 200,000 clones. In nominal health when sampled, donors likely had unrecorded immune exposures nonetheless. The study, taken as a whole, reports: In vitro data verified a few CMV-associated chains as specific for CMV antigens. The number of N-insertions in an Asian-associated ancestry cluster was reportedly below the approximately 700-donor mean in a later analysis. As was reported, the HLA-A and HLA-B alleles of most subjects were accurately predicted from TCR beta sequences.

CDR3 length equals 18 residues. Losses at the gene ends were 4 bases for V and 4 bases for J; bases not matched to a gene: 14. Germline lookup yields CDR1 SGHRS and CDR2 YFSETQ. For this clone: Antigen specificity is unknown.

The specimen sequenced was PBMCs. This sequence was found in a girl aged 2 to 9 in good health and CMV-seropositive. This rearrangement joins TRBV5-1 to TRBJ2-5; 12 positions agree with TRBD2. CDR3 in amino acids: CASSPGLAGIQKGETQYF. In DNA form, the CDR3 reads TGCGCCAGCAGCCCTGGACTAGCGGGAATCCAAAAGGGAGAGACCCAGTACTTC.